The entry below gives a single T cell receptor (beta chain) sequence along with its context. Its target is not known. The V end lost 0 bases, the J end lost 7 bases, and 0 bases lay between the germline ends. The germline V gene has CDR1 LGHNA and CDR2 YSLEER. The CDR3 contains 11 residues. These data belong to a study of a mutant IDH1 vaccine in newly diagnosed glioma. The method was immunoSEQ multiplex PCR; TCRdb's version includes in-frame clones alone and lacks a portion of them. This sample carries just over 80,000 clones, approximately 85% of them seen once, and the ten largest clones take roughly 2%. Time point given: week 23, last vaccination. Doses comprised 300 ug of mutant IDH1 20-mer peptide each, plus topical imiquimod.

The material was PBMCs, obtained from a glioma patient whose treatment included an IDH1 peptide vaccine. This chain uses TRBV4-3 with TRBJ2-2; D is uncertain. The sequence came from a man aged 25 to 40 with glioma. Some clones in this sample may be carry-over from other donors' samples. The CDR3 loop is CASSQDGELFF. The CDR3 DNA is TGCGCCAGCAGCCAAGACGGGGAGCTGTTTTTT.